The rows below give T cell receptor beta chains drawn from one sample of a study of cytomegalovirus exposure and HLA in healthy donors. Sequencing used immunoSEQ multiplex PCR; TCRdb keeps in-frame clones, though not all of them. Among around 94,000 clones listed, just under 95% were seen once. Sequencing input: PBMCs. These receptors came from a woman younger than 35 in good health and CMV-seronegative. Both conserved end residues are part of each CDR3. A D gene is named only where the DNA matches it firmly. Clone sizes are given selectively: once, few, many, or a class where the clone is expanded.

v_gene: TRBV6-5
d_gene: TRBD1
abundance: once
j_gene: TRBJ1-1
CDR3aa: CASSPTGARTEAFF
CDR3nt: TGTGCCAGCAGCCCCACAGGGGCACGGACTGAAGCTTTCTTT

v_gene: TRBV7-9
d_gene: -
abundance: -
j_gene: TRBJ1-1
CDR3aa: CASSLQRQTEAFF
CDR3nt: TGTGCCAGCAGCTTACAGAGACAGACTGAAGCTTTCTTT

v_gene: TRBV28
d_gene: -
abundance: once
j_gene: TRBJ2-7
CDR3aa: CASSLRWGTPRPYEQYF
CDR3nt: TGTGCCAGCAGTTTACGATGGGGCACACCCCGGCCTTACGAGCAGTACTTC

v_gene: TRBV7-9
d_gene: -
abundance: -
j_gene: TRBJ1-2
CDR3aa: CASSSPRVLYGYTF
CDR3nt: TGTGCCAGCAGCTCCCCCAGGGTCCTCTATGGCTACACCTTC

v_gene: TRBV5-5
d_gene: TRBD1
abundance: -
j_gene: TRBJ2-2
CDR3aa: CASSFFRTGTGELFF
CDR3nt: TGTGCCAGCAGCTTTTTCCGGACAGGGACCGGGGAGCTGTTTTTT

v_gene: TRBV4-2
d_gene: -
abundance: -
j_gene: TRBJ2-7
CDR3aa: CASSQVPAYEQYF
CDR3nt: TGTGCCAGCAGCCAAGTGCCAGCCTACGAGCAGTACTTC

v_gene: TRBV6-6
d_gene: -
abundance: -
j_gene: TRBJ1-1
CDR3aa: CASSHDIIGEAFF
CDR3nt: TGTGCCAGCAGTCACGACATCATCGGTGAAGCTTTCTTT

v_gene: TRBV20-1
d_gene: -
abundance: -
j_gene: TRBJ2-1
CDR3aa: CSANYNEQFF
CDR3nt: TGCAGTGCCAACTACAATGAGCAGTTCTTC

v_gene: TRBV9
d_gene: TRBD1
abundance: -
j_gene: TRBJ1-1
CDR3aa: CASRAGQGAQGEAFF
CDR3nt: TGTGCCAGCAGGGCCGGACAGGGGGCACAGGGTGAAGCTTTCTTT

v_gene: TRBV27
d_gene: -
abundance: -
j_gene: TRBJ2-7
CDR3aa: CASSLFMPQGPYEQYF
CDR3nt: TGTGCCAGCAGTTTATTTATGCCCCAGGGGCCCTACGAGCAGTACTTC

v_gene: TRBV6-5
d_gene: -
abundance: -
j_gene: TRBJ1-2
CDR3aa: CASSYFPGEGGGYTF
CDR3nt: TGTGCCAGCAGTTACTTCCCCGGGGAGGGAGGAGGCTACACCTTC

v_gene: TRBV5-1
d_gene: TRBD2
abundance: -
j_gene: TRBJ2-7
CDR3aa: CASSFFGGTSGDYEQYF
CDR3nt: TGCGCCAGCAGCTTTTTTGGCGGAACTAGCGGGGATTACGAGCAGTACTTC

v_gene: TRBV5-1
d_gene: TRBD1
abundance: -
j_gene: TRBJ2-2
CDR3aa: CASSLEQGAITGELFF
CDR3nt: TGCGCCAGCAGCTTGGAGCAGGGGGCGATTACCGGGGAGCTGTTTTTT

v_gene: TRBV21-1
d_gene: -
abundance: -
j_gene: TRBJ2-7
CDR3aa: CASSKLSKGGGSYEQYF
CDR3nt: TGTGCCAGCAGCAAACTCTCCAAAGGGGGGGGCTCCTACGAGCAGTACTTC

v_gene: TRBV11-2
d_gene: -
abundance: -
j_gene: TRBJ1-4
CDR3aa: CASSSRIGGAREKLFF
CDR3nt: TGTGCCAGCAGCTCGCGGATTGGGGGCGCTCGGGAAAAACTGTTTTTT

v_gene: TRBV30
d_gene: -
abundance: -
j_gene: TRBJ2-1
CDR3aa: CAWSVTYNEQFF
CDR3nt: TGTGCCTGGAGTGTAACATACAATGAGCAGTTCTTC

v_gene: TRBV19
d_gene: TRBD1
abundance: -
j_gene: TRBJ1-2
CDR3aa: CASIGSVGQVDGYTF
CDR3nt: TGTGCCAGTATTGGGAGTGTAGGACAGGTCGATGGCTACACCTTC